The sequence of this T cell receptor (beta chain) was determined in a study of blood T cell repertoires in COVID-19 (dated by TCRdb to 2018 to 2021). Study-wide context: The collaborator samples originated in the United States, Italy and Spain and spanned the acute and convalescent phases of COVID-19. Nearly every sample came with metadata listing a de-identified subject ID, COVID-19 status, age in years and sex. The prospective study material was composed of cDNA or gDNA derived from T cells, B-cell-depleted T cells, or PBMCs. Subjects who had been exposed to COVID-19, were actively infected with it, or had recovered from it provided the deeply sampled blood TCRbeta repertoires that made up the dataset. Where HLA class I and class II types were available, the types were taken from metadata supplied by the sample provider, not from assay-based typing. The repertoires were made available in a free public database intended to serve as a resource for research on the immune response to SARS-CoV-2. Samples were obtained from the ongoing ImmuneRACE study (first 160 participants) and from over a thousand subjects provided by 6 global collaborators.

Paper-wide results and their limitations: The quantity of clinical and demographic metadata differed by source and by participant and was supplied without curation.

On this clone itself: Which antigen it targets is not known. One base away there is no much larger clone; base qualities are not given.

The cysteine opens and the phenylalanine closes a CDR3 of 13 amino acids. Only the CDR3 DNA stays, 39 bases, in frame from base 1. Here V drops 7 bases and J drops 3 bases, and the junction holds 5 bases not matched to any gene. Another Seattle source contributed samples from volunteer blood donors who had recovered from COVID-19. Collaborating institutions collected whole blood in K2EDTA tubes following their own protocols. For TCRbeta analysis, collaborators shipped samples as frozen whole blood, isolated PBMCs, or DNA extracted from either of those sample types. TCRbeta CDR3 regions were amplified from genomic DNA using the immunoSEQ Assay, a bias-controlled multiplex PCR. The source study handled its data this way. The number of nucleated cells in each sample was estimated from the amplification of reference gene primers within the assay. To quantify the absolute abundance of each unique TCRbeta CDR3 rearrangement, sequence reads were collapsed and filtered. Productive Simpson clonality was computed per sample as the square root of Simpson's diversity index over productive rearrangements. Not all clones reach the TCRdb copy of this immuneACCESS table, which keeps in-frame sequences only. Checked studies attribute under half of the gap to unresolved V genes and leave the rest unexplained. The V and J calls and the clone size are those of that table, but D and trimming were determined from the DNA. The sample table records roughly 340,000 clones; under 95% of these occur just once. The ten largest account for around 3.5% of the sample.

Recombination joined TRBV12-3 or TRBV12-4 with TRBJ1-2, with 7 bases matching TRBD1. The sequencing input was peripheral blood. This sequence originates from a woman between 18 and 30 years old who had recovered from COVID-19. CDR3 protein: CASTDDRDYGYTF. The nucleotide sequence is given as TGTGCCAGCACCGATGACAGGGACTATGGCTACACCTTC.